The 10 T cell receptor beta chains given below trace back to one sample, sequenced in a study of blood T cell repertoires in COVID-19. Profiling relied on immunoSEQ multiplex PCR, and the TCRdb table lists in-frame clones only, not all of them. This sample carries about 89,000 clones, around 96% of them seen once, and the ten largest clones take more than 4%. Sequenced input: peripheral blood. These receptors were obtained from a human donor with active COVID-19. The donor label of this sample is uncertain.

Comment on this clone: It is unclear where the CDR3 begins or ends on the DNA, so no DNA is shown, and the CDR3 is as TCRdb lists it. This CDR3 reads CASSFGPGVLNQPQHF. The rearrangement uses TRBV5-4 and TRBJ1-5. Germline loops: CDR1 SGHNT, CDR2 YYREEE (reference sequence). The CDR3 is 16 amino acids long, termini counted.

The chain uses TRBV7-8 and TRBJ1-2, with D hard to call. CDR3 length: 14 residues. The germline gives CDR1 SGHVS, CDR2 FQNEAQ. Trimming removed 1 base from V and 3 bases from J, with 9 bases in between. The CDR3 DNA reads TGTGCCAGCAGCTTAGGAGGCCCAGACTATGGCTACACCTTC. This encodes CASSLGGPDYGYTF.

CDR3 protein: CAISDPADNSPLHF. Here the CDR3 DNA reads TGTGCCATCAGTGACCCCGCAGATAATTCACCCCTCCACTTT. The V and J genes are TRBV10-3 and TRBJ1-6; no definite D call. Germline V gene sequence: CDR1 ENHRY, CDR2 SYGVKD. The CDR3 loop spans 14 amino acids. Trimming pared 3 bases from V and 5 bases from J, leaving 8 bases between.

The CDR3 coding sequence is TGCGCCAGCAGCGTTGGGACACCCCACGAGCAGTACTTC. Its translation is CASSVGTPHEQYF. V is TRBV5-1 and J is TRBJ2-7, with D possibly matching TRBD1 (6 bases). The germline V gene has CDR1 SGHRS and CDR2 YFSETQ. Trimming left V 4 bases short and J 5 bases short, with 13 bases between. The CDR3 has 13 residues.

The rearrangement uses TRBV4-3 and TRBJ2-1, with TRBD2 identical over 12 bases. CDR3 length equals 16 residues. Germline CDR1 LGHNA, CDR2 YSLEER. The V gene end was trimmed by 0 bases and the J gene end by 8 bases; junction bases not matched to a gene: 5. The CDR3 reads CASSQEPSGRAYEQFF. The CDR3 nucleotides are TGCGCCAGCAGCCAAGAACCTAGCGGGAGGGCCTATGAGCAGTTCTTC.

V and J are TRBV24-1 and TRBJ1-4; 9 bases line up with TRBD1. The CDR3 extends over 16 amino acids. The junction had 8 bases not matched to a gene; V was cut back by 10 bases and J by 0 bases. Germline-derived CDR1 and CDR2 are KGHDR and SFDVKD. The CDR3 DNA reads as TGTGCCACACCCGGGACAGGGCTTGCAACTAATGAAAAACTGTTTTTT. It translates to CATPGTGLATNEKLFF.

The V and J genes are TRBV6-5 and TRBJ2-7; no firm D call. The CDR3 extends over 15 amino acids. V was clipped by 8 bases and J by 3 bases, with 20 bases between them. Germline V gives CDR1 MNHEY, CDR2 SVGAGI. The DNA for the CDR3 is TGTGCCAGCCGAGCAAGCCGAACGGAGCTCTACGAGCAGTACTTC. Amino acid sequence: CASRASRTELYEQYF.

V gene TRBV19 combines with J gene TRBJ2-5; D is perhaps TRBD2 (6 bases). V shed 3 bases and J shed 4 bases, with 15 bases lying between them. CDR3 length: 15 residues. Germline lookup yields CDR1 LNHDA and CDR2 SQIVND (reference sequence). The CDR3 spells CASSISGGISETQYF. The CDR3 nucleotides read TGTGCCAGTAGTATTTCCGGGGGAATATCAGAGACCCAGTACTTC.

Of note for this clone: At one end the junction does not follow the germline gene, possibly because of a read error. This sequence joins TRBV19 and TRBJ2-1; D is perhaps TRBD2 (5 bases). The germline gives CDR1 LNHDA, CDR2 SQIVND (reference sequence). The CDR3 contains 14 residues. CDR3 in amino acids: CASTREDSDNEQFF. The CDR3 DNA sequence: TGTGCCAGTACCCGAGAGGACTCCGACAATGAGCAGTTCTTC.

The V call is TRBV12-3 or TRBV12-4, the J call TRBJ1-5; D possibly corresponds to TRBD1 (5 bases). The V end lost 7 bases, the J end lost 4 bases, and 11 bases lay between the germline ends. The CDR3 length is 13 residues. CDR3 residues: CASMVRANQPQHF. The DNA for the CDR3 is TGTGCCAGCATGGTCAGGGCGAATCAGCCCCAGCATTTT.